These 8 T cell receptor beta chains were all obtained from the same sample, sequenced in a study of cytomegalovirus exposure and HLA in healthy donors. PCR involved 60 Vbeta and 13 Jbeta primers. Libraries were prepared by immunoSEQ multiplex PCR; TCRdb keeps only in-frame clonotypes and omits some of them. In the table there are more than 100,000 clones, approximately 79% of which are singletons. Specimen: PBMCs. The receptors derive from a middle-aged man in good health and CMV-seropositive.

V is TRBV28 and J is TRBJ1-4; 9 bases are a match to TRBD1. Germline V gene data show CDR1 as MDHEN and CDR2 as SYDVKM. The junction had 9 bases not matched to a gene; V was cut back by 6 bases and J by 7 bases. The CDR3 has 15 residues. CDR3 amino acids: CASSSPGQGLEKLFF. CDR3 DNA sequence: TGTGCCAGCAGCTCCCCGGGACAGGGTCTTGAAAAACTGTTTTTT.

The CDR3 region is CASSLGQSNYGYTF. The CDR3 DNA reads TGCGCCAGCAGCTTGGGACAGTCTAACTATGGCTACACCTTC. The chain carries TRBV5-1 and TRBJ1-2, with a possible D match to TRBD1 (5 bases). Germline V gene sequence: CDR1 SGHRS, CDR2 YFSETQ. The CDR3 has 14 amino acids. The V end lost 0 bases, the J end lost 0 bases, and 6 bases lay between the germline ends.

This clone occurred a few times. This chain connects TRBV2 to TRBJ2-7; weak D call: TRBD1 (6 bases). CDR1 SNHLY and CDR2 FYNNEI come from the germline V gene. V was cut by 8 bases and J by 3 bases, with 17 bases left in between. The CDR3 runs to 14 residues. The CDR3 nucleotides read TGTGCCAGCCGACTACAGGGACCACTCTACGAGCAGTACTTC. Its protein is CASRLQGPLYEQYF.

The chain employs TRBV10-3 and TRBJ1-1, with D unclear. CDR1 is ENHRY and CDR2 is SYGVKD in the germline V gene. With 2 bases removed from V and 4 bases from J, the gap between germline ends came to 11 bases. This CDR3 comprises 14 residues. This CDR3 is CAISEVAASTEAFF. The CDR3 region has the DNA TGTGCCATCAGTGAGGTGGCCGCCTCCACTGAAGCTTTCTTT.

The rearrangement links TRBV25-1 to TRBJ2-5, with D maybe TRBD2 (6 bases). Germline assignment: CDR1 MGHDK and CDR2 SYGVNS. V gave up 2 bases and J gave up 8 bases, with 18 bases separating them. The CDR3 is 15 residues long. The CDR3 is CASSEAGTARKTQYF. The CDR3 DNA reads as TGTGCCAGCAGTGAAGCGGGGACGGCAAGGAAAACCCAGTACTTC.

The chain uses TRBV11-2 and TRBJ2-3; TRBD2 agrees at 9 bases. Germline values: CDR1 SGHAT, CDR2 FQNNGV. Trimming took 4 bases from V and 3 from J; bases not matched to a gene: 8. CDR3 size: 16 residues. Here the CDR3 DNA reads TGTGCCAGCAGCTCCCGGACTAGCGTCGGAACAGATACGCAGTATTTT. It codes for CASSSRTSVGTDTQYF.

The rearrangement uses TRBV29-1 and TRBJ2-7; 8 bases agree with TRBD1. CDR1 is SQVTM and CDR2 is ANQGSEA in the germline V gene. This CDR3 contains 15 residues. With V trimmed by 8 bases and J by 6 bases, 18 bases remained unmatched. CDR3 protein: CSTTAGTGPLTEQYF. As DNA, the CDR3 is TGCAGCACCACAGCCGGGACAGGCCCCCTCACCGAGCAGTACTTC.

The chain combines TRBV5-1 with TRBJ2-7, with 10 bases that match TRBD1. After removal of 3 bases from V and 6 bases from J, the junction contained 6 bases not matched to a gene. Germline V lookup: CDR1 SGHRS, CDR2 YFSETQ. This CDR3 contains 14 residues. Here the CDR3 reads CASSSRDRGPEQYF. The DNA for the CDR3 is TGCGCCAGCAGCTCCAGGGACAGGGGCCCCGAGCAGTACTTC.